This TCR beta chain was observed in a study of CD8 T cells in Susac syndrome. High-throughput TCR beta sequencing covered peripheral CD8+ and CD4+ T cells. It was with random hexamers that roughly 0.45 to 1 ug RNA was reverse transcribed. In TCRdb, the immunoSEQ multiplex PCR reads were re-called with MiXCR into one record per CDR3 protein. The sample contains 140,000 or so distinct CDR3 sequences, roughly 94% of which appear only once. V lost 0 bases, J lost 3 bases, and 10 bases lay in between. Germline V CDR1 and CDR2: SGHRS, YFSETQ. The CDR3 extends over 14 amino acids. The chain combines TRBV5-1 with TRBJ2-7; no clear D gene. Sequencing was done on a sample of CD4+ T cells from PBMCs. The sequence came from a human donor in good health. The CDR3, as DNA: TGCGCCAGCAGCTTGGCGGCAGTATACTACGAGCAGTACTTC. Protein sequence: CASSLAAVYYEQYF.